This T cell receptor beta chain was sequenced in a study of graft-versus-host responses after intestinal transplantation (dated by TCRdb to about 2021). Notes on the research overall: The transplants that recipients received were multivisceral, liver-intestinal, or isolated intestinal. Anti-thymocyte globulin induction was given to all recipients, followed by maintenance tacrolimus and steroids for approximately three years. Graft-versus-host and host-versus-graft alloreactive T cell clones were tracked in the graft, circulation and bone marrow after intestinal transplantation using bulk TCR-beta CDR3 sequencing. Alloreactive clones were identified by sequencing pre-transplant mixed lymphocyte reaction products and comparing them with unstimulated pre-transplant donor and recipient T cells. The cohort enrolled some 23 intestinal transplant recipients including one retransplant, and a few patients lacking pretransplant specimens were excluded. Donor T cell macrochimerism was defined as a peak of at least 4% donor T cells among recipient peripheral blood mononuclear cells. Rather than going through the commercial service, samples from a few later patients were sequenced in-house on an Illumina MiSeq and processed with MiXCR. General findings and caveats noted by the study authors: Peak levels of circulating GvH clones were associated with declines in HvG clones early after transplant. The relatively low number and heterogeneity of intestinal transplant patients limited the conclusions. GvH clones turned up in recipient bone marrow, with some appearing earlier in ileal mucosa or blood, a pattern consistent with an intestinal mucosal origin. In the allografts of patients with donor T cell macrochimerism, GvH to HvG T cell clonal ratios were high.

The intended sense of this specimen's time point label: cells obtained before transplantation from donor or recipient. CD3+CD4+ and CD3+CD8+ populations were FACS-sorted from unstimulated pre-transplant donor and recipient cells taken from spleen or lymph nodes. Receptor libraries were prepared by the immunoSEQ multiplex PCR assay. For most patients, genomic DNA was isolated with the Qiagen DNeasy Blood and Tissue Kit and sent frozen to Adaptive Biotechnologies for TCR sequencing. For most patients, genomic DNA was subjected to high-throughput TCR-beta CDR3 sequencing by Adaptive Biotechnologies. The paper's data handling went like this. TCR sequencing data were retrieved from Adaptive's ImmunoSEQ software for 18 patients, whereas three other patients were processed with MiXCR and VDJtools. To correct CD4 versus CD8 sorting errors, any sequence found in both subsets at a frequency ratio below 5:1 was removed. CDR3 nucleotide sequences shared by donor and recipient were removed because the origin of these sequences could not be assigned. To count as alloreactive, a clone needed at least 2-fold expansion over unstimulated cells and a minimum CFSE-low frequency of 0.002% (template counts) or 0.001% (read counts). Clones were considered mappable if detected in sequenced pre-transplant spleen, lymph node, or MLR CFSE-low populations of the donor or recipient. The cumulative frequency of alloreactive clones was calculated as a percentage of all sequences, weighted by copy number. In TCRdb, the immuneACCESS table is reduced to in-frame sequences with V and J assigned. These tables do not hold every clone; where another copy was compared, an unresolved V gene accounts for under half, and the others remain unexplained. The V and J calls and clone size come from that table; D and trimming were worked out from the DNA. The sample yields around 130,000 clones; around nine tenths were counted once. The top ten clonotypes cover over 0.15% of the sample.

This clone was observed a single time. Its antigen is currently not known. The input lacks base qualities; no much larger clone sits a single base away. Trimming removed 5 bases from V and 8 bases from J; the gene matches leave 11 bases unexplained. Based on the germline V gene, the CDR1 and CDR2 sequences are SGHRS and YFSETQ. The CDR3 sequence holds 14 residues, the cysteine and phenylalanine included. This entry keeps only the CDR3 DNA: 42 bases, framed from base 1. Rearrangement joined TRBV5-1 to TRBJ1-2; TRBD1 matches 8 bases in the middle. The specimen was unstimulated CD4+ T cells sorted from spleen or lymph node cells, collected before intestinal transplant. This TCR was sampled from a human donor who received an intestinal transplant. The nucleotides read TGCGCCAGCAGAGGACAGGGTGTGGTGGGCGGCTACACCTTC. This encodes CASRGQGVVGGYTF. Full variable domain (CDR3 extended with the reference TRBV5-1 and TRBJ1-2 proteins): KAGVTQTPRYLIKTRGQQVTLSCSPISGHRSVSWYQQTPGQGLQFLFEYFSETQRNKGNFPGRFSGRQFSNSRSEMNVSTLELGDSALYLCASRGQGVVGGYTFGSGTRLTVV.